This TCR beta chain is from a study of shared clonotypes between healthy human individuals. The assay was immunoSEQ multiplex PCR, and TCRdb's table has in-frame clones only and misses some. The sample shows around 700,000 clones, about 91% of them seen only once. The V gene end was trimmed by 10 bases and the J gene end by 5 bases; junction bases not matched to a gene: 6. The CDR3 contains 12 residues. Per the germline V gene, CDR1 is SGHTA and CDR2 is FQGNSA. Selected positively for CCR7 and CD45RO-negative, naive CD8 cells excluded terminally differentiated effector memory CD45RA+ cells. Sequences were obtained from naive CD8+ T cells sorted from blood. J is TRBJ2-3 and V is TRBV7-2; 7 bases map to TRBD2. The clonotype comes from a man in his thirties or forties in good health. The chain's CDR3 is CATRLALDTQYF. CDR3 DNA: TGTGCCACTAGACTAGCCCTAGATACGCAGTATTTT. Complete variable domain (other parts from reference TRBV7-2 and TRBJ2-3): GAGVSQSPSNKVTEKGKDVELRCDPISGHTALYWYRQSLGQGLEFLIYFQGNSAPDKSGLPSDRFSAERTGGSVSTLTIQRTQQEDSAVYLCATRLALDTQYFGPGTRLTVL.